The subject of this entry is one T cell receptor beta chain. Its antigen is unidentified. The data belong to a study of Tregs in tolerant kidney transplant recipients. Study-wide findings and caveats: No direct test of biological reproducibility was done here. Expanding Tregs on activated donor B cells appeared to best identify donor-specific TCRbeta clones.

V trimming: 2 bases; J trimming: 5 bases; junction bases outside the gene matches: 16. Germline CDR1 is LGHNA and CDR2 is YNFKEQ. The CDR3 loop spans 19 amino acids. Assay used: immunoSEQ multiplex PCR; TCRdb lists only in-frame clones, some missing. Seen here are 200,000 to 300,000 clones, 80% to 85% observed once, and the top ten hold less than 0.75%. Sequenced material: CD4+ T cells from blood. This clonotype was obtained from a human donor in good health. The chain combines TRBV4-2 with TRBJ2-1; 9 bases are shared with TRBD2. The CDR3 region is CASSQHPGIPSGANNEQFF. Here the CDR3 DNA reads TGTGCCAGCAGCCAACACCCTGGCATCCCTAGCGGGGCCAACAATGAGCAGTTCTTC.